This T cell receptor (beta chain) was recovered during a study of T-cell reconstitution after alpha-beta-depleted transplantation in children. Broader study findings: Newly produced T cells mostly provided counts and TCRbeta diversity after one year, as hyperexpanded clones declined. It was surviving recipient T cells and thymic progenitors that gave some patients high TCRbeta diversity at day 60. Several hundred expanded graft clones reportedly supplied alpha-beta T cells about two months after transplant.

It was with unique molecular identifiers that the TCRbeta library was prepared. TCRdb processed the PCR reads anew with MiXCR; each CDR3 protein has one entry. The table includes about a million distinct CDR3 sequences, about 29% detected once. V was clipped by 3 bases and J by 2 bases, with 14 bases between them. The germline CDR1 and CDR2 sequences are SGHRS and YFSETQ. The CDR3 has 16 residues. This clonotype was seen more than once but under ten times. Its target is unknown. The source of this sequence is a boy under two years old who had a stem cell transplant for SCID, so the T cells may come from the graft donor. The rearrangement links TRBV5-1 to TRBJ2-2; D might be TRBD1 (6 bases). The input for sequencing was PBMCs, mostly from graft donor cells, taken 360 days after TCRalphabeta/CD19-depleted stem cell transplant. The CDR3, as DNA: TGCGCCAGCAGCTACTACCGGGACAAAAACACCGGGGAGCTGTTTTTT. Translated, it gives CASSYYRDKNTGELFF.